Included here is one TCR beta chain sequence, with context. The data were produced by immunoSEQ multiplex PCR, yet TCRdb's version contains in-frame clones alone and is incomplete. The table lists 85,000 to 100,000 clones, approximately 92% of them singletons, with roughly 13% in the top ten. The sample originates from a study of T cell responses to AZD1222 COVID-19 vaccine. The V gene's germline CDR1 is MNHNY and CDR2 SVGAGI (reference sequence). CDR3 length equals 14 residues. The junction had 6 bases not matched to a gene; V was cut back by 5 bases and J by 4 bases. Sample: peripheral blood, taken on day 0 of AZD1222 vaccination. This chain connects TRBV6-6 to TRBJ1-2; 8 nucleotides line up with TRBD1. This clonotype was obtained from an adult in good health. CDR3 in DNA: TGTGCCAGCAGTAACCAGGACAGGGCCTATGGCTACACCTTC. This codes for CASSNQDRAYGYTF.